These T cell receptor beta chains were read from a single sample in a study of blood T cell repertoires in COVID-19. Assay: immunoSEQ multiplex PCR; the TCRdb copy retains only in-frame clones and omits some. In the table there are about 400,000 clones, roughly 87% of which are singletons. Sequenced: PBMCs or T cells enriched from blood (not recorded which). These receptors were collected from a woman aged 40 to 55 with acute COVID-19. CDR3s leave out the opening cysteine and the closing phenylalanine or tryptophan. Clone size is given for some rows only: seen once, a few or many times, or a class if the clone is expanded.

j_call cdr3_length v_call clone_size cdr3_aa
TRBJ1-5 12 TRBV10-2 . ASSEYRGFQPQH
TRBJ2-5 14 TRBV3-1/TRBV3-2 . ASSQAWGQGGETQY
TRBJ1-6 13 TRBV30 . AWTVLGEGNSPLH
TRBJ1-1 11 TRBV12-3/TRBV12-4 . ASSLFQNTEAF
TRBJ1-3 14 TRBV18 . ASSPDRGISGNTIY
TRBJ1-2 11 TRBV11-2 . ASSPGRRDGYT
TRBJ1-3 16 TRBV6-1 . ASSGRTGDSSSGNTIY
TRBJ1-4 14 TRBV15 few ATSETGFSLHEKLF
TRBJ1-1 11 TRBV19 . ASSTGGRTEAF
TRBJ1-5 12 TRBV7-2 . ASSQGLNNQPQH
TRBJ1-4 12 TRBV6-1 . ASSESGRGEKLF
TRBJ2-7 9 TRBV20-1 . SVRTDYEQY